This T cell receptor beta chain was obtained from a study of shared clonotypes between healthy human individuals. Trimming pared 0 bases from V and 7 bases from J, leaving 7 bases between. Germline V gives CDR1 GTSNPN, CDR2 SVGIG (reference sequence). This CDR3 comprises 12 residues. Using immunoSEQ multiplex PCR, the repertoire was profiled, and TCRdb retains in-frame clones only, with some absent. The table shows 500,000 to 550,000 clones, with roughly 95% occurring only once. Study-level results: Clonotypes which were not shared had lower generation probabilities than clonotypes that all four donors shared. Collection of samples was limited to blood; tissue repertoires likely differ.

A word on this clone: No antigen is known for it.

The receptor was isolated from a woman under 40 in good health. Material: naive CD4+ T cells sorted from blood. The subset is: CD45RA+ positively selected. The chain employs TRBV30 and TRBJ2-1, with unresolved D. The chain's CDR3 is CAWSVASNEQFF. CDR3 DNA sequence: TGTGCCTGGAGTGTAGCATCGAATGAGCAGTTCTTC.